The entry below describes one T cell receptor (beta chain). Its antigen is undetermined. These data belong to a study of lymphopenia after photon versus proton radiotherapy. Study-wide results and caveats: Post-nadir diversity loss with photons came from oligoclonal expansion, particularly CD8+ Temra cells.

The CDR3 has 16 amino acids. The V gene end was trimmed by 4 bases and the J gene end by 5 bases; junction bases not matched to a gene: 8. Germline loops: CDR1 SGHRS, CDR2 YFSETQ. Repertoires were generated with immunoSEQ multiplex PCR, while TCRdb's copy carries only in-frame clones and drops some. The sample lists under 65,000 clones, 84% occurring once. The source was peripheral blood, collected from a patient treated with proton-based radiotherapy. This clonotype originated in a man between 60 and 70 years old with pancreatic cancer. This rearrangement joins TRBV5-1 to TRBJ2-2, with 10 bases that match TRBD2. This chain's CDR3 is CASSISSGRGTGELFF. CDR3 sequence (DNA): TGCGCCAGCAGCATCTCTAGCGGGAGAGGGACCGGGGAGCTGTTTTTT.